A selection of T cell receptor beta chains follows, all from one sample in a study of STAT5B mutations in CD4+ large granular lymphocyte leukemia. Clones were read by immunoSEQ multiplex PCR, and TCRdb kept only the in-frame ones, dropping some. The sample yields roughly 30,000 clones, about 71% seen once. The specimen was CD4+ T cells from blood buffy coats. These receptors were collected from a human donor in good health. CDR3s include the opening cysteine and the closing phenylalanine or tryptophan. A D gene is named only where the DNA matches it firmly. Clone size is given for some rows only: seen once, a few or many times, or a class if the clone is expanded.

D gene: .
clone size: .
J gene: TRBJ2-3
V gene: TRBV5-4
CDR3 protein: CASSLSTGSSTDTQYF
CDR3 DNA: TGTGCCAGCAGCTTGTCAACAGGGAGTAGCACAGATACGCAGTATTTT

D gene: .
clone size: once
J gene: TRBJ1-6
V gene: TRBV5-4
CDR3 protein: CASSNGGSYNSPLHF
CDR3 DNA: TGTGCCAGCAGCAACGGTGGGTCCTATAATTCACCCCTCCACTTT

D gene: .
clone size: few
J gene: TRBJ1-1
V gene: TRBV30
CDR3 protein: CAWSEAPGAARTFF
CDR3 DNA: TGTGCCTGGAGTGAAGCCCCAGGGGCTGCAAGAACTTTCTTT

D gene: TRBD2
clone size: once
J gene: TRBJ2-1
V gene: TRBV7-2
CDR3 protein: CASSFTSGDNEQFF
CDR3 DNA: TGTGCCAGCAGCTTCACTAGCGGGGATAATGAGCAGTTCTTC

D gene: TRBD1
clone size: few
J gene: TRBJ1-6
V gene: TRBV12-5
CDR3 protein: CASGTGTGGFRNSPLHF
CDR3 DNA: TGTGCTAGTGGTACCGGGACAGGGGGCTTCCGGAATTCACCCCTCCACTTT

D gene: TRBD1
clone size: few
J gene: TRBJ1-4
V gene: TRBV7-9
CDR3 protein: CASGFTGGYEKLFF
CDR3 DNA: TGTGCCAGCGGTTTCACAGGGGGTTATGAAAAACTGTTTTTT

D gene: TRBD1
clone size: .
J gene: TRBJ1-2
V gene: TRBV6-5
CDR3 protein: CASSYDRGVRGYTF
CDR3 DNA: TGTGCCAGCAGTTACGACAGGGGGGTTCGGGGCTACACCTTC

D gene: .
clone size: once
J gene: TRBJ1-6
V gene: TRBV27
CDR3 protein: CASREIGLPYNSPLHF
CDR3 DNA: TGTGCCAGCAGGGAAATCGGGCTGCCCTATAATTCACCCCTCCACTTT

D gene: TRBD2
clone size: .
J gene: TRBJ2-2
V gene: TRBV28
CDR3 protein: CASSFRRVAGYTGELFF
CDR3 DNA: TGTGCCAGCAGTTTCCGCAGGGTAGCGGGGTACACCGGGGAGCTGTTTTTT

D gene: TRBD2
clone size: .
J gene: TRBJ2-1
V gene: TRBV7-2
CDR3 protein: CASSLVAGGYDEQFF
CDR3 DNA: TGTGCCAGCAGCTTAGTAGCGGGGGGGTACGATGAGCAGTTCTTC

D gene: .
clone size: .
J gene: TRBJ2-7
V gene: TRBV5-1
CDR3 protein: CASSYYSGSSYEQYF
CDR3 DNA: TGCGCCAGCAGCTACTATTCAGGGAGCTCCTACGAGCAGTACTTC

D gene: .
clone size: .
J gene: TRBJ1-1
V gene: TRBV5-4
CDR3 protein: CASSLDVVVNTEAFF
CDR3 DNA: TGTGCCAGCAGCTTGGATGTCGTAGTGAACACTGAAGCTTTCTTT

D gene: .
clone size: few
J gene: TRBJ2-2
V gene: TRBV19
CDR3 protein: CASSGRGGSAGELFF
CDR3 DNA: TGTGCCAGTAGTGGAAGAGGGGGTTCGGCCGGGGAGCTGTTTTTT

D gene: .
clone size: .
J gene: TRBJ2-1
V gene: TRBV11-3
CDR3 protein: CASSSGPPGHNEQFF
CDR3 DNA: TGTGCCAGCAGCTCGGGACCCCCGGGGCACAATGAGCAGTTCTTC

D gene: TRBD1
clone size: .
J gene: TRBJ2-7
V gene: TRBV5-8
CDR3 protein: CASSLGWVDRRPYEQYF
CDR3 DNA: TGTGCCAGCAGCTTGGGGTGGGTGGACAGGCGGCCCTACGAGCAGTACTTC

D gene: TRBD2
clone size: .
J gene: TRBJ2-7
V gene: TRBV18
CDR3 protein: CASSPPLAGGFYEQYF
CDR3 DNA: TGTGCCAGCTCACCTCCCCTAGCGGGGGGTTTTTACGAGCAGTACTTC

D gene: .
clone size: .
J gene: TRBJ1-1
V gene: TRBV7-2
CDR3 protein: CASSRQRLEAFF
CDR3 DNA: TGTGCCAGCAGCCGACAGAGACTTGAAGCTTTCTTT

D gene: .
clone size: .
J gene: TRBJ1-5
V gene: TRBV5-6
CDR3 protein: CASSLSGRDQPQHF
CDR3 DNA: TGTGCCAGCAGCTTGTCAGGGCGCGATCAGCCCCAGCATTTT

D gene: .
clone size: once
J gene: TRBJ2-3
V gene: TRBV5-1
CDR3 protein: CASSLPSTDTQYF
CDR3 DNA: TGCGCCAGCAGCTTGCCTAGCACAGATACGCAGTATTTT

D gene: .
clone size: .
J gene: TRBJ2-6
V gene: TRBV27
CDR3 protein: CASSKARSNGANVLTF
CDR3 DNA: TGTGCCAGCAGCAAAGCTAGGAGTAATGGGGCCAACGTCCTGACTTTC

D gene: .
clone size: few
J gene: TRBJ1-3
V gene: TRBV28
CDR3 protein: CASSFPIRTSGNTIYF
CDR3 DNA: TGTGCCAGCAGTTTCCCCATTAGGACTTCTGGAAACACCATATATTTT

D gene: TRBD2
clone size: .
J gene: TRBJ2-3
V gene: TRBV19
CDR3 protein: CASSRGLGTDTQYF
CDR3 DNA: TGTGCCAGCTCGCGCGGACTAGGCACAGATACGCAGTATTTT

D gene: .
clone size: .
J gene: TRBJ1-1
V gene: TRBV18
CDR3 protein: CASSQERRVEAFF
CDR3 DNA: TGTGCCAGCTCACAAGAGCGTCGGGTCGAAGCTTTCTTT

D gene: .
clone size: few
J gene: TRBJ1-5
V gene: TRBV6-1
CDR3 protein: CASRIRESQPQHF
CDR3 DNA: TGTGCCAGCAGGATCAGGGAGTCTCAGCCCCAGCATTTT

D gene: .
clone size: .
J gene: TRBJ2-7
V gene: TRBV30
CDR3 protein: CAWSMRETSFF
CDR3 DNA: TGTGCCTGGAGTATGAGAGAAACTAGCTTCTTC

D gene: .
clone size: .
J gene: TRBJ2-3
V gene: TRBV6-5
CDR3 protein: CASSNYDTQYF
CDR3 DNA: TGTGCCAGCAGTAACTATGATACGCAGTATTTT

D gene: .
clone size: .
J gene: TRBJ1-2
V gene: TRBV28
CDR3 protein: CASSPWGGMNYGYTF
CDR3 DNA: TGTGCCAGCAGTCCCTGGGGGGGGATGAACTATGGCTACACCTTC

D gene: TRBD2
clone size: .
J gene: TRBJ2-5
V gene: TRBV5-1
CDR3 protein: CASSLVLAGGEETQYF
CDR3 DNA: TGCGCCAGCAGCTTGGTCCTAGCGGGGGGCGAAGAGACCCAGTACTTC

D gene: TRBD1
clone size: .
J gene: TRBJ1-1
V gene: TRBV5-6
CDR3 protein: CASSLVTGGVVDTEAFF
CDR3 DNA: TGTGCCAGCAGCTTGGTCACAGGGGGGGTGGTGGACACTGAAGCTTTCTTT

D gene: .
clone size: .
J gene: TRBJ1-4
V gene: TRBV7-8
CDR3 protein: CASSPSRGESAEKLFF
CDR3 DNA: TGTGCCAGCAGCCCATCTCGGGGGGAATCGGCTGAAAAACTGTTTTTT

D gene: TRBD2
clone size: .
J gene: TRBJ2-7
V gene: TRBV6-6
CDR3 protein: CASSQGGQYEQYF
CDR3 DNA: TGTGCCAGCAGCCAGGGAGGGCAGTACGAGCAGTACTTC

D gene: .
clone size: .
J gene: TRBJ1-3
V gene: TRBV7-6
CDR3 protein: CASSSNRAGNTIYF
CDR3 DNA: TGTGCCAGCAGCTCGAATCGGGCTGGAAACACCATATATTTT

D gene: TRBD2
clone size: .
J gene: TRBJ2-1
V gene: TRBV2
CDR3 protein: CASIRTSGGTYEQFF
CDR3 DNA: TGTGCCAGCATTCGGACTAGCGGGGGGACGTATGAGCAGTTCTTC

D gene: .
clone size: few
J gene: TRBJ2-7
V gene: TRBV12-5
CDR3 protein: CASAPAPYEQYF
CDR3 DNA: TGTGCTAGTGCCCCCGCGCCCTACGAGCAGTACTTC

D gene: .
clone size: .
J gene: TRBJ2-6
V gene: TRBV4-1
CDR3 protein: CASSQPTRSRSGANVLTF
CDR3 DNA: TGCGCCAGCAGCCAACCTACACGAAGCCGCTCTGGGGCCAACGTCCTGACTTTC

D gene: .
clone size: .
J gene: TRBJ2-5
V gene: TRBV7-9
CDR3 protein: CASSLGSWETQYF
CDR3 DNA: TGTGCCAGCAGCTTAGGTAGCTGGGAGACCCAGTACTTC

D gene: .
clone size: .
J gene: TRBJ2-3
V gene: TRBV7-8
CDR3 protein: CASSPLSSTDTQYF
CDR3 DNA: TGTGCCAGCAGCCCGCTAAGCAGCACAGATACGCAGTATTTT

D gene: TRBD1
clone size: .
J gene: TRBJ2-3
V gene: TRBV4-3
CDR3 protein: CASSHDRGTDTQYF
CDR3 DNA: TGCGCCAGCAGCCACGACAGGGGAACAGATACGCAGTATTTT

D gene: TRBD1
clone size: .
J gene: TRBJ2-2
V gene: TRBV12-5
CDR3 protein: CASGRYRGSYSGELFF
CDR3 DNA: TGTGCTAGTGGCCGCTACAGGGGGAGTTATTCCGGGGAGCTGTTTTTT

D gene: .
clone size: .
J gene: TRBJ2-3
V gene: TRBV7-3
CDR3 protein: CASSPYSGSTDTQYF
CDR3 DNA: TGTGCCAGCAGCCCCTATTCCGGAAGCACAGATACGCAGTATTTT

D gene: TRBD1
clone size: few
J gene: TRBJ1-6
V gene: TRBV5-1
CDR3 protein: CASSLSSQGEGSPLHF
CDR3 DNA: TGCGCCAGCAGCTTGTCTTCCCAGGGGGAGGGCTCACCCCTCCACTTT

D gene: .
clone size: .
J gene: TRBJ2-2
V gene: TRBV2
CDR3 protein: CASNRDPPGELFF
CDR3 DNA: TGTGCCAGCAACCGGGACCCCCCCGGGGAGCTGTTTTTT

D gene: .
clone size: few
J gene: TRBJ2-2
V gene: TRBV7-2
CDR3 protein: CASSQTNTGELFF
CDR3 DNA: TGTGCCAGCAGCCAAACGAACACCGGGGAGCTGTTTTTT

D gene: .
clone size: .
J gene: TRBJ2-7
V gene: TRBV7-2
CDR3 protein: CASSPDTNYEQYF
CDR3 DNA: TGTGCCAGCAGCCCCGATACTAACTACGAGCAGTACTTC

D gene: .
clone size: .
J gene: TRBJ1-3
V gene: TRBV2
CDR3 protein: CASSATTAGNTIYF
CDR3 DNA: TGTGCCAGCAGCGCTACGACAGCTGGAAACACCATATATTTT

D gene: TRBD1
clone size: few
J gene: TRBJ1-4
V gene: TRBV19
CDR3 protein: CASSLGGGAEKLFF
CDR3 DNA: TGTGCCAGTAGTTTAGGAGGGGGCGCGGAAAAACTGTTTTTT

D gene: TRBD2
clone size: .
J gene: TRBJ2-5
V gene: TRBV19
CDR3 protein: CASSSLAGYQETQYF
CDR3 DNA: TGTGCCAGTAGTAGTCTAGCGGGGTACCAAGAGACCCAGTACTTC

D gene: .
clone size: .
J gene: TRBJ2-7
V gene: TRBV7-9
CDR3 protein: CASSLGRGSHEQYF
CDR3 DNA: TGTGCCAGCAGCTTAGGGCGTGGCTCACACGAGCAGTACTTC

D gene: TRBD1
clone size: .
J gene: TRBJ2-7
V gene: TRBV4-1
CDR3 protein: CASSQDGQGQGSLQQYF
CDR3 DNA: TGCGCCAGCAGCCAAGATGGGCAGGGACAGGGGTCTTTACAGCAGTACTTC

D gene: TRBD2
clone size: .
J gene: TRBJ2-2
V gene: TRBV7-9
CDR3 protein: CASRPSGGNTGELFF
CDR3 DNA: TGTGCCAGCAGACCCAGCGGGGGGAACACCGGGGAGCTGTTTTTT